This T cell receptor beta chain was captured by sequencing in a study of T-cell reconstitution after alpha-beta-depleted transplantation in children. Study results and limitations: The high TCRbeta diversity at day 60 in some patients came from surviving recipient T cells and thymic progenitors. Several hundred graft clones that had expanded were reportedly the source of alpha-beta T cells about two months after transplant. T-cell numbers and diversity one year post-transplant derived largely from freshly generated T cells.

During its preparation, the TCRbeta library received unique molecular identifiers. TCRdb called the PCR reads again in MiXCR, with one record for every CDR3 protein. The sample lists some 16,000 distinct CDR3 sequences, around 4.9% occurring once. The CDR3 extends over 15 amino acids. Trimming at V came to 8 bases and at J to 3 bases, leaving 13 bases not matched to a gene. At least ten counts were recorded for this clonotype. The antigen remains unidentified. This sequence originates from a boy younger than 18 with acute lymphoblastic leukemia, due to receive a stem cell transplant. The gene calls are TRBV23-1 and TRBJ2-7; 7 bases are shared with TRBD1. TRBV23-1 is reported as an ORF; its role is uncertain. The sample in question was PBMCs, obtained before TCRalphabeta/CD19-depleted stem cell transplant. The CDR3 is CASSQPGQLFYEQYF. The CDR3 coding sequence is TGCGCCAGCTCCCAACCGGGACAGCTATTCTACGAGCAGTACTTC.